The clone carrying this TCR beta chain was detected ten times or more. The sample is drawn from a study of spatial heterogeneity in lung cancer. Study-level background: Sequence detection consistently recorded a greater number of beta-chain than alpha-chain sequences. A unique TCR and UMI combination showed up more than ten times in raw reads, on average.

This CDR3 has 13 residues. J was trimmed by 6 bases and V by 7 bases; bases with no gene match: 7. The V gene's germline CDR1 is MNHEY and CDR2 SMNVEV (reference sequence). A distinct unique molecular identifier was carried by each TCR cDNA molecule. Each CDR3 protein gets one entry after TCRdb re-called the 5' RACE reads with MiXCR. Among 9,500 to 15,000 distinct CDR3 sequences listed, roughly 6.2% were seen once. The sample's time point: sample taken at primary tumor resection. Unsorted tumor, nontumor lung tissue or cryopreserved PBMC supplied the whole RNA. The clonotype comes from a male donor with early-stage non-small cell lung cancer. Source: normal lung tissue next to the tumor, taken at surgery. This rearrangement joins TRBV27 to TRBJ1-1, with 8 bases aligning to TRBD1. The CDR3 nucleotides are TGTGCCAGCAAGGACAGGGTGAGGGCTGAAGCTTTCTTT. Translated, it gives CASKDRVRAEAFF.